This T cell receptor beta chain stems from a study of somatic mutations in cytotoxic T cells in rheumatoid arthritis. V was cut by 8 bases and J by 8 bases, with 6 bases left in between. Germline lookup yields CDR1 SNHLY and CDR2 FYNNEI. The CDR3 sequence is 10 residues long. Concerning this clone itself: This sample also contains other DNA sequences that code for the same CDR3.

The table came from immunoSEQ multiplex PCR; TCRdb's copy has only in-frame clones and leaves some out. The top ten hold 15% to 20% of the sample, which has about 14,000 clones, 77% seen once. The sequenced sample was CD8+ T cells sorted from blood. The TCR was taken from an adult with rheumatoid arthritis. The chain couples TRBV2 to TRBJ1-4, with no clear D. CDR3 in DNA: TGTGCCAGCGGTGGCGAAAAACTGTTTTTT. This gives the protein CASGGEKLFF.